This TCR beta chain was identified during a study of T cells in Graves' hyperthyroidism and ophthalmopathy. The study's findings and limits: Through a model of 13 V-J features, ophthalmopathy was separated from stable hyperthyroidism.

Trimming pared 5 bases from V and 6 bases from J, leaving 13 bases between. The CDR3 is made up of 14 amino acids. Germline V gene sequence: CDR1 SNHLY, CDR2 FYNNEI. This clonotype was picked up many times. Its target is unknown. TCR beta CDR3 region amplification was performed from RNA transcripts. First-round RT-PCR with HTBI primers amplified the TCR CDR3 region. TCRdb reanalysed the multiplex PCR reads using MiXCR and keeps one entry per CDR3 protein. The data hold fewer than 700,000 distinct CDR3 sequences, with around 15% observed a single time. The hyperthyroidism was newly diagnosed and had lasted under 2 months; the patients were aged 18 to 65. Uncontrolled infections, other autoimmune diseases, pregnancy or lactation led to exclusion of patients.

The specimen was blood. The receptor comes from a woman aged 30 to 39 with Graves' hyperthyroidism. The rearrangement links TRBV2 to TRBJ1-4, with D possibly TRBD1 on 5 matching bases. The CDR3 sequence: CASSIKRGDEKLFF. The DNA for the CDR3 is TGTGCCAGCAGTATTAAGAGAGGGGATGAAAAACTGTTTTTT.